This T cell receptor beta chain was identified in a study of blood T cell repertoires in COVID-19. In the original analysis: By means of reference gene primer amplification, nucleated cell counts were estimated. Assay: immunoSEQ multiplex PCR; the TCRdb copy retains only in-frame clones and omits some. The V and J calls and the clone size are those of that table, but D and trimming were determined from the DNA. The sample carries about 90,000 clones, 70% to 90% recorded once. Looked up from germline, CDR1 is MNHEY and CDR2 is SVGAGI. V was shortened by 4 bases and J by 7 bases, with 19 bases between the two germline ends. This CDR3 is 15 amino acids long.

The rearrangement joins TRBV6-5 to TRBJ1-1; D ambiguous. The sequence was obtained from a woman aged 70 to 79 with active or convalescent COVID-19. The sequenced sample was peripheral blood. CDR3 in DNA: TGTGCCAGCAGTTCCCGTGGTTTGGGAGGTGGTGAAGCTTTCTTT. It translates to CASSSRGLGGGEAFF.